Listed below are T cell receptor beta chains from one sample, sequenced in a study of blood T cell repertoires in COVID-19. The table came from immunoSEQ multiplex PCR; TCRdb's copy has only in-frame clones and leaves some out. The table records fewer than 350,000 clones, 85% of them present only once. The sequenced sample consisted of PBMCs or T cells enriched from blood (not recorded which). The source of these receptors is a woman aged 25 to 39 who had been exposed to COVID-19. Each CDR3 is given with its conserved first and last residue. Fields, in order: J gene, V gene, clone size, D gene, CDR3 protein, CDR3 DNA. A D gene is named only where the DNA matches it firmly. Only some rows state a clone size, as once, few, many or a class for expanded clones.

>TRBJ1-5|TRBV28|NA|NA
CASRELNQPQHF
TGTGCCAGCAGGGAGTTGAATCAGCCCCAGCATTTT
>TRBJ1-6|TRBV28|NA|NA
CATWTWGYNSPLHF
TGTGCCACCTGGACTTGGGGCTATAATTCACCCCTCCACTTT
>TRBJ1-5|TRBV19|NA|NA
CASSNKTGFQPQHF
TGTGCCAGTAGTAATAAGACAGGATTTCAGCCCCAGCATTTT
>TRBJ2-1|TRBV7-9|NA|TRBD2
CASRPPGLAGNNEQFF
TGTGCCAGCAGGCCGCCGGGACTAGCGGGAAACAATGAGCAGTTCTTC
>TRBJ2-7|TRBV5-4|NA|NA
CASSLGQDYEQYF
TGTGCCAGCAGCTTGGGACAGGACTACGAGCAGTACTTC
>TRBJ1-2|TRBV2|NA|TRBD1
CASSEQLAGGSHGYTF
TGTGCCAGCAGTGAACAGTTGGCAGGGGGGTCCCATGGCTACACCTTC
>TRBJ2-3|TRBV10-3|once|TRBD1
CAIKGRRGGSTDTQYF
TGTGCCATCAAGGGAAGGCGAGGGGGCAGCACAGATACGCAGTATTTT
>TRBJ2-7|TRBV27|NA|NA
CASSLAGPTYEQYF
TGTGCCAGCAGTTTAGCGGGGCCAACCTACGAGCAGTACTTC
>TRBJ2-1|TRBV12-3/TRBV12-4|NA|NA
CASSFGGNEQFF
TGTGCCAGCAGTTTTGGGGGGAATGAGCAGTTCTTC
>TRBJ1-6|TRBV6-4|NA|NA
CASSDSRAVLHF
TGTGCCAGCAGTGACTCCCGAGCGGTCCTCCACTTT
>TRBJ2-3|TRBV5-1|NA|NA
CASSGGSTDTQYF
TGCGCCAGCAGTGGGGGGAGTACAGATACGCAGTATTTT
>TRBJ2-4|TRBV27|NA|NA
CASSPDRAGGLIQYF
TGTGCCAGCAGCCCCGACAGGGCGGGAGGATTAATTCAGTACTTC
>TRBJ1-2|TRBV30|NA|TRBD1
CAWSSKEQGHYGYTF
TGTGCCTGGAGCTCTAAAGAACAGGGGCACTATGGCTACACCTTC
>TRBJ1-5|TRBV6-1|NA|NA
CASSEALAWNQPQHF
TGTGCCAGCAGTGAAGCGCTTGCGTGGAATCAGCCCCAGCATTTT
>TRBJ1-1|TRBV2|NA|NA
CASSVGGKTEAFF
TGTGCCAGTTCGGTGGGGGGGAAAACTGAAGCTTTCTTT
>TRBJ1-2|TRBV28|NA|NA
CASRLTQGNYGYTF
TGTGCCAGCAGATTGACCCAGGGTAACTATGGCTACACCTTC
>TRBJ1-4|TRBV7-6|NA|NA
CASRLKAGGGEKLFF
TGTGCCAGCAGACTCAAGGCGGGTGGTGGAGAAAAACTGTTTTTT
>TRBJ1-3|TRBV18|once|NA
CASSRGDGNTIYF
TGTGCCAGCTCGCGGGGAGATGGAAACACCATATATTTT
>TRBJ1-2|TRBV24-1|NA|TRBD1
CAAAPGQGASYGYTF
TGTGCCGCGGCACCGGGACAGGGGGCCTCTTATGGCTACACCTTC
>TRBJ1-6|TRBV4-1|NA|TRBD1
CASSPPGQTYSPLHF
TGCGCCAGCAGCCCCCCGGGACAGACTTATTCACCCCTCCACTTT
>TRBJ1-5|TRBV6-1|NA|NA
CASRGGGQQPQHF
TGTGCCAGCAGAGGGGGAGGGCAACAGCCCCAGCATTTT
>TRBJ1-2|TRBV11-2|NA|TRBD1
CASSLGQGQGGYTF
TGTGCCAGCAGCTTGGGACAGGGGCAGGGTGGCTACACCTTC
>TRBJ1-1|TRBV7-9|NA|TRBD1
CASSQSQGLTEAFF
TGTGCCAGCAGCCAATCACAGGGGCTCACTGAAGCTTTCTTT
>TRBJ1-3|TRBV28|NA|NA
CASSLPVRSGNTIYF
TGTGCCAGCAGTTTACCGGTTCGCTCTGGAAACACCATATATTTT
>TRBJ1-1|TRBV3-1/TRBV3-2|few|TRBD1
CASSLTGRTGGDTEAFF
TGTGCCAGCAGCCTCACCGGACGGACAGGGGGCGACACTGAAGCTTTCTTT
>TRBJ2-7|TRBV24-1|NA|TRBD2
CATSDWARGAPGEQYF
TGTGCCACCAGTGATTGGGCGCGGGGGGCTCCTGGGGAGCAGTACTTC
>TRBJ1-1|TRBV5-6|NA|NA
CASSLRTVNTEAFF
TGTGCCAGCAGCTTGCGGACAGTGAACACTGAAGCTTTCTTT
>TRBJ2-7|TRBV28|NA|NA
CASSLSYYEQYF
TGTGCCAGCAGTTTATCCTACTACGAGCAGTACTTC
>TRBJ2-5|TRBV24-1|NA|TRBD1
CATSDFGQGQETQYF
TGTGCCACCAGTGATTTCGGACAGGGTCAAGAGACCCAGTACTTC
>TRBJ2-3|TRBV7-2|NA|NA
CAVGSAHFQYF
TGTGCCGTAGGAAGCGCACACTTTCAGTATTTT
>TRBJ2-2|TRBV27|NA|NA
CASRRGGVGTGELFF
TGTGCCAGCAGGAGAGGGGGAGTAGGGACCGGGGAGCTGTTTTTT
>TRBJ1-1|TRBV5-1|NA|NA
CASKLGPLMNTEAFF
TGCGCCAGCAAACTTGGGCCTCTTATGAACACTGAAGCTTTCTTT
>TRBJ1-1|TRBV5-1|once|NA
CASSLWQSNTEAFF
TGCGCCAGCAGCTTGTGGCAGTCTAACACTGAAGCTTTCTTT
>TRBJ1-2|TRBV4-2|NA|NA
CASSPDRGGNYGYTF
TGTGCCAGCAGCCCAGACCGGGGAGGTAACTATGGCTACACCTTC
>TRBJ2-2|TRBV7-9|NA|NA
CASSRLDSNTGELFF
TGTGCCAGCAGCCGCCTCGACTCGAACACCGGGGAGCTGTTTTTT
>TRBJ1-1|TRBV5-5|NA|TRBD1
CASSLVGGAGNTEAFF
TGTGCCAGCAGCTTGGTAGGGGGCGCAGGGAATACTGAAGCTTTCTTT
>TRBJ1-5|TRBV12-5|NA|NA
CASGQGGNQPQHF
TGTGCTAGTGGACAGGGCGGCAATCAGCCCCAGCATTTT
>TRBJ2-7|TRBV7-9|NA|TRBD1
CASSPGTGGSYEQYF
TGTGCCAGCAGCCCGGGGACAGGGGGCAGCTACGAGCAGTACTTC
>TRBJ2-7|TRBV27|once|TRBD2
CASSLNSGSSYEQYF
TGTGCCAGCAGTTTAAATAGCGGGAGTAGTTACGAGCAGTACTTC
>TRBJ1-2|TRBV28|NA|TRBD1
CASRTGGGYGYTF
TGTGCCAGCAGGACAGGGGGTGGGTATGGCTACACCTTC
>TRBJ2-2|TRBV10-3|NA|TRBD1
CAITPGQGYVELFF
TGTGCCATCACCCCGGGACAGGGATACGTAGAGCTGTTTTTT
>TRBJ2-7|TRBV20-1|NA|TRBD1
CSASMDRGHLYEQYF
TGCAGTGCTAGTATGGACAGGGGGCATTTGTACGAGCAGTACTTC
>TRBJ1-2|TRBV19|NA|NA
CASTMEAGANYGYTF
TGTGCCAGTACCATGGAGGCAGGAGCTAACTATGGCTACACCTTC
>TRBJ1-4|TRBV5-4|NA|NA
CASSRTGTDNEKLFF
TGTGCCAGCAGCCGAACCGGGACTGATAATGAAAAACTGTTTTTT
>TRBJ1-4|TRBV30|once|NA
CAWTGASEKLFF
TGTGCCTGGACAGGGGCGAGTGAAAAACTGTTTTTT
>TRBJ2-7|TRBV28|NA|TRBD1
CASIHRGQVIDEQYF
TGTGCCAGCATACACAGGGGGCAAGTCATTGACGAGCAGTACTTC
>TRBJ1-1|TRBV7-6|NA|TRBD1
CATSGQTNTEAFF
TGTGCCACCTCGGGACAGACTAACACTGAAGCTTTCTTT